This record looks at one T cell receptor (beta chain) sequence and its context. Its antigen is currently unknown. Trimming cost V 6 bases and J 9 bases; bases outside gene matches: 14. The germline V gene encodes CDR1 SQVTM and CDR2 ANQGSEA. There are 14 residues in the CDR3. Using its own MiXCR run on the multiplex PCR reads, TCRdb lists one record per CDR3 protein. Altogether 200,000 to 300,000 distinct CDR3 sequences are present, 30% to 35% being singletons, with the ten largest covering 1.1%. This specimen belongs to a study of breast tumors, draining lymph nodes, adjacent tissues. Overall study findings and caveats: Most tumor T cells seemingly derive from lymph node, then expand in tumor. Compared with basal-like, luminal-like tumors shared significantly more repertoire with nontumor tissue.

Axillary draining lymph nodes of breast cancer patients supplied the node samples. The sequence was obtained from a female donor with breast cancer. Some clones in this sample may be carry-over from other donors' samples. The specimen was axillary lymph node tissue. The chain joins TRBV29-1 to TRBJ2-1, with 7 bases matching TRBD2. Written as DNA, the CDR3 is TGCAGCGTCCGTGGGGGGGGGACCGTGCCTGAGCAGTTCTTC. Encoded protein: CSVRGGGTVPEQFF.